These T cell receptor beta chains were read from a single sample in a study of blood T cell repertoires in COVID-19. Assay used: immunoSEQ multiplex PCR; TCRdb lists only in-frame clones, some missing. The sample carries some 46,000 clones, around 87% recorded once. The sequencing sample was made of peripheral blood. The receptors were sampled from a human donor in a cohort sampled during active COVID-19. CDR3s include the opening cysteine and the closing phenylalanine or tryptophan. A D gene is named only where the DNA matches it firmly. Clone size is stated in some rows and not others, as once, few, many or a class when expanded.

v_gene: TRBV10-3; d_gene: TRBD2; abundance: .; j_gene: TRBJ2-1; CDR3nt: TGTGCCATCAGTGAGAACAGACTAGCGGGACTCAATGAGCAGTTCTTC; CDR3aa: CAISENRLAGLNEQFF
v_gene: TRBV3-1/TRBV3-2; d_gene: TRBD1; abundance: once; j_gene: TRBJ2-7; CDR3nt: TGTGCCAGCAGCCAAGTCCCGGGACAGGGCGTGTACGAGCAGTACTTC; CDR3aa: CASSQVPGQGVYEQYF
v_gene: TRBV4-3; d_gene: .; abundance: .; j_gene: TRBJ2-3; CDR3nt: TGCGCCAGCAGCCTCGGGCAGGGAAGTGATACGCAGTATTTT; CDR3aa: CASSLGQGSDTQYF
v_gene: TRBV4-1; d_gene: .; abundance: .; j_gene: TRBJ2-2; CDR3nt: TGCGCCAGCAGCCAAGATGAGAGACTTCGTACCGGGGAGCTGTTTTTT; CDR3aa: CASSQDERLRTGELFF
v_gene: TRBV7-9; d_gene: .; abundance: .; j_gene: TRBJ2-1; CDR3nt: TGTGCCAGCAGCTTAGATGAGGATGAGCAGTTCTTC; CDR3aa: CASSLDEDEQFF
v_gene: TRBV2; d_gene: .; abundance: .; j_gene: TRBJ2-1; CDR3nt: TGTGCCAGCAAGAGGTCGGCTCTAAAACCCAATGAGCAGTTCTTC; CDR3aa: CASKRSALKPNEQFF
v_gene: TRBV6-2/TRBV6-3; d_gene: .; abundance: few; j_gene: TRBJ1-2; CDR3nt: TGTGCCAGCAGTTACCCATTGACAGGCACCTATGGCTACACCTTC; CDR3aa: CASSYPLTGTYGYTF
v_gene: TRBV7-9; d_gene: TRBD2; abundance: .; j_gene: TRBJ2-7; CDR3nt: TGTGCCAGCAGCCCCTGGACTAGCGGGAGCTACGAGCAGTACTTC; CDR3aa: CASSPWTSGSYEQYF
v_gene: TRBV5-1; d_gene: TRBD2; abundance: .; j_gene: TRBJ2-7; CDR3nt: TGCGCCAGCACCTTGACTAGCGGGGCCTACGAGCAGTACTTC; CDR3aa: CASTLTSGAYEQYF
v_gene: TRBV4-1; d_gene: .; abundance: .; j_gene: TRBJ1-6; CDR3nt: TGCGCCAGCAGCCAAGATCTCGTGGCAGGCTATAATTCACCCCTCCACTTT; CDR3aa: CASSQDLVAGYNSPLHF
v_gene: TRBV27; d_gene: TRBD1; abundance: .; j_gene: TRBJ1-5; CDR3nt: TGTGCCAGCAGCCGGACAGGGATTATTCAGCCCCAGCATTTT; CDR3aa: CASSRTGIIQPQHF
v_gene: TRBV14; d_gene: TRBD1; abundance: .; j_gene: TRBJ2-7; CDR3nt: TGTGCCAGCAGCCAATTAGGGACAGGCGACTACGAGCAGTACTTC; CDR3aa: CASSQLGTGDYEQYF
v_gene: TRBV27; d_gene: .; abundance: .; j_gene: TRBJ1-5; CDR3nt: TGTGCCAGCAGTTTAGGTGGGCAGGGGTACAATCAGCCCCAGCATTTT; CDR3aa: CASSLGGQGYNQPQHF
v_gene: TRBV2; d_gene: TRBD1; abundance: .; j_gene: TRBJ1-5; CDR3nt: TGTGCCAGCAGTAAAACACCTTACTCTGGACAGGGAGGTCAGCCCCAGCATTTT; CDR3aa: CASSKTPYSGQGGQPQHF
v_gene: TRBV28; d_gene: TRBD1; abundance: .; j_gene: TRBJ2-3; CDR3nt: TGTGCCACCCTCAACAGGGGGCGCACAGATACGCAGTATTTT; CDR3aa: CATLNRGRTDTQYF
v_gene: TRBV10-3; d_gene: .; abundance: .; j_gene: TRBJ2-1; CDR3nt: TGTGCCACCGGAGGACTACTCCTCAATGAGCAGTTCTTC; CDR3aa: CATGGLLLNEQFF
v_gene: TRBV5-4; d_gene: TRBD1; abundance: once; j_gene: TRBJ2-7; CDR3nt: TGTGCCAGCAGCAAGGGACAGGGGGGGACCTACGAGCAGTACTTC; CDR3aa: CASSKGQGGTYEQYF
v_gene: TRBV7-3; d_gene: .; abundance: .; j_gene: TRBJ2-6; CDR3nt: TGTGCCAGCAGCTTGTATGGGGCCAACGTCCTGACTTTC; CDR3aa: CASSLYGANVLTF
v_gene: TRBV7-9; d_gene: TRBD1; abundance: .; j_gene: TRBJ2-2; CDR3nt: TGTGCCAGCAGGCCCCAGACAGGGGGCCCGTCTTTCACCGGGGAGCTGTTTTTT; CDR3aa: CASRPQTGGPSFTGELFF
v_gene: TRBV6-6; d_gene: TRBD2; abundance: .; j_gene: TRBJ2-2; CDR3nt: TGTGCCAGCAAAAGTAGCGGGAGGGCCGGGGAGCTGTTTTTT; CDR3aa: CASKSSGRAGELFF
v_gene: TRBV7-9; d_gene: TRBD1; abundance: .; j_gene: TRBJ2-7; CDR3nt: TGTGCCAGCAGCTCAACAGGGGTCCAGCAGTACTTC; CDR3aa: CASSSTGVQQYF
v_gene: TRBV7-9; d_gene: .; abundance: once; j_gene: TRBJ2-1; CDR3nt: TGTGCCAGCAGCCCGCAGAATGAGCAGTTCTTC; CDR3aa: CASSPQNEQFF